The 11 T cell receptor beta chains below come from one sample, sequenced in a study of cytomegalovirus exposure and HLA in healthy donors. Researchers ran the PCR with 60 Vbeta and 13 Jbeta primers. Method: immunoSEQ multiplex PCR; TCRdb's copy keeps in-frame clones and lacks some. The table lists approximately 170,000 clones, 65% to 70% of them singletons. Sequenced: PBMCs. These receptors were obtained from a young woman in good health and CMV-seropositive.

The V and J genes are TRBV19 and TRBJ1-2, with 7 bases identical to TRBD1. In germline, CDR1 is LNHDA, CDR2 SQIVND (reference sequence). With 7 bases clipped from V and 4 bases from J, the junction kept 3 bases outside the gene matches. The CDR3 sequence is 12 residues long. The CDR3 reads CASTQGGYGYTF. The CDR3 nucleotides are TGTGCCAGTACCCAGGGGGGCTATGGCTACACCTTC.

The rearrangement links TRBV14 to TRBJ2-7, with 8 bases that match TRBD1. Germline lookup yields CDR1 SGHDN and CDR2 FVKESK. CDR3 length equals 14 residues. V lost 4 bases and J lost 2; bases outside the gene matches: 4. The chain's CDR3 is CASSLGQGAYEQYF. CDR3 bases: TGTGCCAGCAGCCTCGGACAGGGCGCCTACGAGCAGTACTTC.

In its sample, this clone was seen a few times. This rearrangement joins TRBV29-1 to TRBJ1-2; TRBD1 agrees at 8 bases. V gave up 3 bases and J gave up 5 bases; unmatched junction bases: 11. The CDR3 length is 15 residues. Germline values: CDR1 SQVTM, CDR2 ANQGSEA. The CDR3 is CSVDVGQGAWYGYTF. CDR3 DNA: TGCAGCGTTGACGTGGGCCAGGGGGCTTGGTATGGCTACACCTTC.

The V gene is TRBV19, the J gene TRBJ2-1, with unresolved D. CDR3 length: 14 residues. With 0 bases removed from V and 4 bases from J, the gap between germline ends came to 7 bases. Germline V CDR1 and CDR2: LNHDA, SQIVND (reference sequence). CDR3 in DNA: TGTGCCAGTAGTATAGAAGCCCCATACAATGAGCAGTTCTTC. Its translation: CASSIEAPYNEQFF.

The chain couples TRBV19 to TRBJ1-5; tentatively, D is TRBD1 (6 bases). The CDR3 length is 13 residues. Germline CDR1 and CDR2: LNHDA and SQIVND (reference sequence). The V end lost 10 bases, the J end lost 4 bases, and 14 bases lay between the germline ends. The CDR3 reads CATRTAGNQPQHF. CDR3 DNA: TGTGCCACGAGGACAGCAGGAAATCAGCCCCAGCATTTT. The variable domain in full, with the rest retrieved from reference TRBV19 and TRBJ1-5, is DGGITQSPKYLFRKEGQNVTLSCEQNLNHDAMYWYRQDPGQGLRLIYYSQIVNDFQKGDIAEGYSVSREKKESFPLTVTSAQKNPTAFYLCATRTAGNQPQHFGDGTRLSIL.

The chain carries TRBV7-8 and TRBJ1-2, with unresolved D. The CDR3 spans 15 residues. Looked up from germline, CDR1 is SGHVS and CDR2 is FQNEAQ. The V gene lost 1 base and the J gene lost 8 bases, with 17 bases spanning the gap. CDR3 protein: CASSLGYGARRGYTF. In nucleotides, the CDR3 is TGTGCCAGCAGCTTAGGGTACGGCGCCCGGAGGGGCTACACCTTC.

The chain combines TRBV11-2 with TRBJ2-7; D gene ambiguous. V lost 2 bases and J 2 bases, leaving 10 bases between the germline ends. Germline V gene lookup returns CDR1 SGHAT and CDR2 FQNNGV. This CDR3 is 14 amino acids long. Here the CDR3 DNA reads TGTGCCAGCAGCTTATCGTCAGAAGCCTACGAGCAGTACTTC. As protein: CASSLSSEAYEQYF.

CDR3 protein: CASRNTGGTEAFF. CDR3 nucleotides: TGTGCCAGCAGAAATACAGGGGGCACTGAAGCTTTCTTT. This chain connects TRBV27 to TRBJ1-1; 8 bases match TRBD1. The CDR3 totals 13 residues. Per germline, CDR1 MNHEY and CDR2 SMNVEV (reference sequence). J was trimmed by 4 bases and V by 6 bases; bases with no gene match: 4.

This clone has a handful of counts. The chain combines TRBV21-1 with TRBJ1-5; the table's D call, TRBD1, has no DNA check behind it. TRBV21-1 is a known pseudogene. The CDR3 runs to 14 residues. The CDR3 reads CASPHRGLHQPQHF. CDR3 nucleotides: TGTGCCAGCCCCCACAGGGGGTTGCATCAGCCCCAGCATTTT.

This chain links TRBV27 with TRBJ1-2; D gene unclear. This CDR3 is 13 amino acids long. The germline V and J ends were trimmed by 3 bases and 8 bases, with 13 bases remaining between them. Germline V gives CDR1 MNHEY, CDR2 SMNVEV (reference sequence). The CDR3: CASSFEGTRGYTF. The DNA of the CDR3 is TGTGCCAGCAGTTTTGAGGGAACTCGAGGCTACACCTTC.

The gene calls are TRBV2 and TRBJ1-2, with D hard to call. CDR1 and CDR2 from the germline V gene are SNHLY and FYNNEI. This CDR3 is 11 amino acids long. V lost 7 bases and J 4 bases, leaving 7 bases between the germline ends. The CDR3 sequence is CASTGFYGYTF. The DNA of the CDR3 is TGTGCCAGCACGGGATTCTATGGCTACACCTTC.